A single TCR beta chain is shown here with its context. Its antigen is still unknown. Trimming stripped 3 bases from V and 2 bases from J, with 11 bases between. The V gene's germline CDR1 is SGDLS and CDR2 YYNGEE. This CDR3 is 15 amino acids long. The data derive from a study of T cells in Graves' hyperthyroidism and ophthalmopathy. Regarding the study as a whole: The model forecast ophthalmopathy, anticipating it by a median approximately 6.2 months before onset. Blood shared most expanded thyroid clonotypes above 0.001.

The source of the PBMCs was less than 12 ml of fresh peripheral blood. Researchers took RNA transcripts and amplified the TCR beta CDR3 regions from them. RT-PCR in the first round (using the HTBI primer set) targeted the TCR CDR3. Via MiXCR, TCRdb re-called the multiplex PCR reads, giving one row per CDR3 protein. The data show under 450,000 distinct CDR3 sequences, with about a sixth seen just once and roughly 35% held by the top ten. The receptor was derived from a woman between 25 and 40 years old with Graves' hyperthyroidism that later progressed to Graves' ophthalmopathy. Input material: blood. V usage is TRBV9 and J usage is TRBJ1-4; D not certain. The CDR3 sequence: CASSAAPRTNEKLFF. CDR3 sequence (DNA): TGTGCCAGCAGCGCAGCTCCCCGCACTAATGAAAAACTGTTTTTT.